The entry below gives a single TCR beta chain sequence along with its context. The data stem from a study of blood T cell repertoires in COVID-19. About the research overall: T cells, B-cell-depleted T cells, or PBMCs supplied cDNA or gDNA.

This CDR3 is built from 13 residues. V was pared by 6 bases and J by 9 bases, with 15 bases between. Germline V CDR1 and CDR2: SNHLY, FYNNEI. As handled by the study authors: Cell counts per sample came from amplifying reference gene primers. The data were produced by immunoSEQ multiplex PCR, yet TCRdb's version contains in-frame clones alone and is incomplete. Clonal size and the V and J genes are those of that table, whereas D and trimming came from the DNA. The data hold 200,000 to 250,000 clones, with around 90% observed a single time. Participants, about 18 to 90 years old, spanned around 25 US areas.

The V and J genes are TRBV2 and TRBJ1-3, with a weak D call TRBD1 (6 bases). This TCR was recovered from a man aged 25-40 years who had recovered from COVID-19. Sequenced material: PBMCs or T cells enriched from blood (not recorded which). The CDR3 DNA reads TGTGCCAGCAGAGGGACACGAAAGATCACCATATATTTT. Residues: CASRGTRKITIYF. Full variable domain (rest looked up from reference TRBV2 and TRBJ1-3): EPEVTQTPSHQVTQMGQEVILRCVPISNHLYFYWYRQILGQKVEFLVSFYNNEISEKSEIFDDQFSVERPDGSNFTLKIRSTKLEDSAMYFCASRGTRKITIYFGEGSWLTVV.